This TCR beta chain emerged from a study of blood T cell repertoires in COVID-19. Study-level background: There were acute and convalescent COVID-19 samples, and they came from the United States, Italy and Spain. T cells, B-cell-depleted T cells, or PBMCs supplied cDNA or gDNA.

The CDR3 has 16 residues. Germline V gives CDR1 SGHRS, CDR2 YFSETQ. Trimming removed 3 bases from V and 9 bases from J; junction bases left unmatched: 12. As handled by the study authors: Amplified reference gene primers provided the basis for estimating nucleated cell counts. Generated by immunoSEQ multiplex PCR, the TCRdb table keeps only in-frame clones and is missing some. V and J calls and clone size are as listed in that table; D and trimming were resolved from the DNA. The sample lists 100,000 to 120,000 clones; 88% were seen once. The TCR originated in a woman between 50 and 59 years old with acute or convalescent COVID-19. The chain employs TRBV5-1 and TRBJ1-6, with 7 bases identical to TRBD1. The sequenced material came from peripheral blood. This CDR3 reads CASSWTTGLTASPLHF. The CDR3 coding sequence is TGCGCCAGCAGCTGGACGACAGGGCTAACGGCTTCACCCCTCCACTTT. The full variable domain, its missing parts supplied by reference TRBV5-1 and TRBJ1-6, is KAGVTQTPRYLIKTRGQQVTLSCSPISGHRSVSWYQQTPGQGLQFLFEYFSETQRNKGNFPGRFSGRQFSNSRSEMNVSTLELGDSALYLCASSWTTGLTASPLHFGNGTRLTVT.